The clone carrying this TCR beta chain occurred a few times. What it binds is not known. The CDR3 is made up of 11 amino acids. Trimming left V 6 bases short and J 4 bases short, with 6 bases between. Looked up from germline, CDR1 is SNHLY and CDR2 is FYNNEI. An equimolar mix of two oligonucleotides served as the beta constant-region primer for TRBC1 and TRBC2. MiXCR, run by TCRdb on the UMI-ligation and nested PCR reads, gives a single entry per CDR3 protein. The repertoire holds 25,000 to 30,000 distinct CDR3 sequences, over 8.5% seen once, with over 15% in the top ten. This record belongs to a study of naive and memory T cell subsets. Broader study findings: Over 95% of naive TCR sequences appeared only once after error correction, unlike memory subsets.

Sequenced: effector memory CD4+ T cells from blood. The subset is: effector memory, CD45RA- CD27-. The sequence derives from a human donor in good health. The gene calls are TRBV2 and TRBJ1-2; D remains unclear. CDR3 sequence: CASSAGYGYTF. The CDR3 coding sequence is TGTGCCAGCAGCGCAGGCTATGGCTACACCTTC.